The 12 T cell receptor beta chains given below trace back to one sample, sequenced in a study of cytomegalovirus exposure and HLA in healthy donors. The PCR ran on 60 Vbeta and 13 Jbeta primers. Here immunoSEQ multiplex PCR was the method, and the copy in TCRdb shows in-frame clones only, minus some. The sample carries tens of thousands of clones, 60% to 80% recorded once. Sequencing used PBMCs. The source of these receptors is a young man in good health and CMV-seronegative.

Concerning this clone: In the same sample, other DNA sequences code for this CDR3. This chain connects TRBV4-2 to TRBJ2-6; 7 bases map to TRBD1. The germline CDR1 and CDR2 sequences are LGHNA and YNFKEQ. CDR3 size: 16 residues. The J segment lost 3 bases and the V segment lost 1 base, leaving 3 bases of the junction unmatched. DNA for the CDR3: TGTGCCAGCAGCCAAGGAACAGGGGTTGGGGCCAACGTCCTGACTTTC. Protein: CASSQGTGVGANVLTF.

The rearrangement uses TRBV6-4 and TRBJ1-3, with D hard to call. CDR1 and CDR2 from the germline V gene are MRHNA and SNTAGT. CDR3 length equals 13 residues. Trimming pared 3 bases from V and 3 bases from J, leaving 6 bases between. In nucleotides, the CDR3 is TGTGCCAGCAGTGAAGGAGATGGAAACACCATATATTTT. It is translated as CASSEGDGNTIYF.

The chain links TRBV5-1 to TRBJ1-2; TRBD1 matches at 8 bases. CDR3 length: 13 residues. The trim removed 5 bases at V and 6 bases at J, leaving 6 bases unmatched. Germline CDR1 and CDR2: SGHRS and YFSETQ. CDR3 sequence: CASRSGQGHGYTF. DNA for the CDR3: TGCGCCAGCAGATCCGGACAGGGCCATGGCTACACCTTC.

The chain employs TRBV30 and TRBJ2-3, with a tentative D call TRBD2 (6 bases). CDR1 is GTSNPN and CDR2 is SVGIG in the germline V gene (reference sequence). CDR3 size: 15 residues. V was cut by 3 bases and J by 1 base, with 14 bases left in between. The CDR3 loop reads CAWSGGRGGTDTQYF. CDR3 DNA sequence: TGTGCCTGGAGCGGGGGTCGTGGGGGCACAGATACGCAGTATTTT.

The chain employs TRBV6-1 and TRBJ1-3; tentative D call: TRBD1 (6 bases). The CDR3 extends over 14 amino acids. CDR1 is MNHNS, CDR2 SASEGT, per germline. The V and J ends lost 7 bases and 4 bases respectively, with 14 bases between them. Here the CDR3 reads CASTPQGIGNTIYF. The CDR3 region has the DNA TGTGCCAGCACTCCACAGGGCATAGGAAACACCATATATTTT.

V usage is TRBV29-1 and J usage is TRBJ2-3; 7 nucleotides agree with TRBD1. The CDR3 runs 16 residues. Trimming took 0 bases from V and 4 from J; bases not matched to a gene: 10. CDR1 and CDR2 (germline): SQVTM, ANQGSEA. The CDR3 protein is CSVEDVGRGRADTQYF. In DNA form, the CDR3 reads TGCAGCGTTGAAGATGTAGGTAGGGGGCGGGCAGATACGCAGTATTTT.

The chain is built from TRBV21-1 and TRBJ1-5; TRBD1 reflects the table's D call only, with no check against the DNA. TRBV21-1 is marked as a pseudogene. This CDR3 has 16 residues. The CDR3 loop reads CASSKRPGDSNQPQHF. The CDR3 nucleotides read TGTGCCAGCAGCAAGAGACCAGGGGATAGCAATCAGCCCCAGCATTTT.

CDR3 coding DNA: TGTGCCAGCAGCCCACCTATTAGGGGCTATGGCTACACCTTC. Protein product: CASSPPIRGYGYTF. The chain employs TRBV7-2 and TRBJ1-2; perhaps TRBD1 as D (5 bases). The CDR3 consists of 14 residues. Trimming took off 5 bases at V and 4 bases at J, with 14 bases between the two ends. Germline values: CDR1 SGHTA, CDR2 FQGNSA.

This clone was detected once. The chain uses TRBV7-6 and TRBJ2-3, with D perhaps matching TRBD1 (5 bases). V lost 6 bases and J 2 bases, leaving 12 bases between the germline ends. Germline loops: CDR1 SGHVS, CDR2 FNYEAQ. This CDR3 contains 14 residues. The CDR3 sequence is CASSRQSTTDTQYF. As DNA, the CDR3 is TGTGCCAGCAGTAGACAGAGTACCACAGATACGCAGTATTTT.

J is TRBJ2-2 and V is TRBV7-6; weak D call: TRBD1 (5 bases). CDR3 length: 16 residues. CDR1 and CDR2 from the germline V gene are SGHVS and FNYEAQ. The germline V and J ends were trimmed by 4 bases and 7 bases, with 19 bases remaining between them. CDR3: CASSSNLGQDGGELFF. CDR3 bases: TGTGCCAGCAGCTCTAACCTCGGACAAGACGGCGGGGAGCTGTTTTTT.

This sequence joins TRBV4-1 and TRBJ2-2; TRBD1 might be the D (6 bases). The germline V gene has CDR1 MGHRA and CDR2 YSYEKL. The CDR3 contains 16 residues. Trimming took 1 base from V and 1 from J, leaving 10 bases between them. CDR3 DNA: TGCGCCAGCAGCCAAGTGACAGGTGGGAACACCGGGGAGCTGTTTTTT. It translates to CASSQVTGGNTGELFF.

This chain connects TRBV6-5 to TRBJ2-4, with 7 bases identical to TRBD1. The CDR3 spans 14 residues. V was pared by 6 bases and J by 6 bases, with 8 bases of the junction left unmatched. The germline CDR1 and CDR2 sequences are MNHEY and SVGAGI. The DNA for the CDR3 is TGTGCCAGCAGAACCGGGGACAGATTAAACATTCAGTACTTC. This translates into CASRTGDRLNIQYF.